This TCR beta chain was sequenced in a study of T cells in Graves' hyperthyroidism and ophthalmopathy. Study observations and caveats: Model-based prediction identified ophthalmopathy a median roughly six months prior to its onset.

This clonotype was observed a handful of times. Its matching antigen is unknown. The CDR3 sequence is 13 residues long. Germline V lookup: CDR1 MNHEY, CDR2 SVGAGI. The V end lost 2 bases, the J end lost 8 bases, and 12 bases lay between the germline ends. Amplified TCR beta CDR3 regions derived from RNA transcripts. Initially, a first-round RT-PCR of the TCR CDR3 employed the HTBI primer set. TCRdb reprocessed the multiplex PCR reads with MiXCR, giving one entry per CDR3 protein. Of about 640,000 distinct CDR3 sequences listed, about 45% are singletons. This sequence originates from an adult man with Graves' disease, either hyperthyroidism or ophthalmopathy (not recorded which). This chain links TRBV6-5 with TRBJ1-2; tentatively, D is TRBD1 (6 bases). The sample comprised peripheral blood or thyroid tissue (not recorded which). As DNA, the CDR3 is TGTGCCAGCAGTTACGGGACAACCGGGGGCTACACCTTC. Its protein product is CASSYGTTGGYTF.